Below, one T cell receptor beta chain is given with its context. Which antigen it targets is not known. No qualities accompany the bases; no much larger clone lies one base away. The data derive from a study of OX40 agonist ivuxolimab in advanced cancers. For context, the study as a whole: Ivuxolimab was a fully human IgG2 agonistic monoclonal antibody targeting the costimulatory receptor OX40 (CD134). Three dose-escalation patients achieved partial responses, one with hepatocellular carcinoma and two with cutaneous melanoma. Prior anti-PD-1, anti-PD-L1 or anti-CTLA-4 therapy was permitted, and checkpoint inhibitors had been received by under 50% of dose-escalation patients. Intravenous ivuxolimab was administered to patients every 2 weeks at six dose levels: 0.01, 0.1, 0.3, 1.5, 3 and 10 mg/kg. The paper covers the monotherapy dose-escalation part of the phase I ivuxolimab trial, which included N of about 50 patients. A male proportion of nearly 85% and a mean age of approximately 60 years, ranging from about 20 to 80, were recorded for the dose-escalation cohort. Peripheral TCRbeta sequencing was intended to test whether TCR sequence diversity was altered and clonal T-cell expansion was caused by ivuxolimab. Of the roughly 52 dose-escalation patients, hepatocellular carcinoma was present in approximately 20, melanoma in approximately 15, renal cell carcinoma in 9 and head and neck cancer in 9. What the research found in general, with its limitations: The antigen specificity of the peripheral T cells that underwent clonal expansion was not determined. At doses of 0.1 to 3.0 mg/kg, clonal expansion of both CD4+ and CD8+ blood T cells was observed from baseline to week 6. After ivuxolimab, more expanded clones were found on average in CD8+ T cells than in CD4+ T cells. Low levels of normalized T-cell clonal expansion were also seen in some patients who did not respond. In the 0.1-3.0 mg/kg groups, partial responders had among the lowest normalized peripheral clonal expansion, particularly in CD8+ T cells.

For sequencing of the TCRbeta CDR3 region, genomic DNA was extracted from the sorted cells. TCRbeta CDR3 regions were sequenced using the immunoSEQ Assay. TCRdb holds this immuneACCESS table with in-frame rearrangements only. Some clones are missing; in checked studies, unresolved V genes explain under half, and the rest has no known cause. The sample table records under 85,000 clones; 88% of these occur just once. Over 4% of the sample is in the top ten clones. The trial excluded patients who had a history of autoimmune disease or who were on systemic immunosuppression. Peripheral blood for TCR sequencing was collected from all dose cohorts at baseline, on cycle 4 day 1, and on cycle 7 day 1. The samples were drawn from a first-in-human, open-label, multicenter phase I dose-escalation trial of ivuxolimab. Adults with locally advanced or metastatic melanoma, renal cell, hepatocellular, or head and neck squamous cell carcinoma were enrolled in the trial. Before TCR sequencing, CD4+ T cells and CD8+ T cells were sorted from peripheral blood as separate populations.

The sequence came from an adult with an advanced solid tumor such as melanoma, head and neck, liver or kidney cancer. Sequenced here: CD4+ or CD8+ T cells sorted from blood, sampled in a trial of the OX40 agonist ivuxolimab.

The CDR3 sequence is CASSVLGQGNQPQHF. The nucleotides are TGTGCCAGCAGCGTTTTAGGACAGGGGAATCAGCCCCAGCATTTT. This receptor chain uses TRBV6-5 and TRBJ1-5, with 9 bases matching TRBD1. The CDR3 spans 15 residues, from the cysteine through the phenylalanine. Only the CDR3 part of the read is kept: 45 bases, read in frame from the first base. The germline V gene gives CDR1 as MNHEY and CDR2 as SVGAGI. Here V drops 6 bases and J drops 4 bases, and the junction holds 7 bases not matched to any gene.